At least ten counts were recorded for the clone carrying this T cell receptor (beta chain). Its antigen remains unidentified. The data derive from a study of identical twins. Study-wide findings and caveats: One should note that invariant MAIT and iNKT cells could partly confound zero-insertion analyses.

cDNA molecules carried unique molecular identifiers, and template switching added a universal primer site. TCRdb used MiXCR to reprocess the 5' RACE reads, holding one entry per CDR3 protein. The sample holds approximately 490,000 distinct CDR3 sequences, 20% to 25% seen once. Healthy Caucasians were all of the donors. With 2 bases clipped from V and 1 base from J, the junction kept 5 bases outside the gene matches. Germline loops: CDR1 MGHRA, CDR2 YSYEKL. CDR3 size: 17 residues. The sample was also linked to a second study, of yellow fever vaccine responses in identical twins.

V and J are TRBV4-1 and TRBJ2-3; TRBD2 matches at 11 bases. This TCR was recovered from a woman aged 18-29 years in good health. Material for sequencing was CD4+ T cells sorted from blood. CDR3 bases: TGCGCCAGCAGCCAACAAGGACTAGCGGGCGGCACAGATACGCAGTATTTT. Amino acid sequence: CASSQQGLAGGTDTQYF.